Shown below are 14 T cell receptor beta chains from a single sample sequenced in a study of T cells after yellow fever vaccination. MiXCR, applied by TCRdb to the 5' RACE reads, yields one record per CDR3 protein. The table lists about 25,000 distinct CDR3 sequences, around 3.4% of them singletons, with approximately 0.89% in the top ten. The sample consisted of PBMCs, either bulk or a sorted T-cell subset (CD4+, CD8+, memory, or dextramer-sorted; not recorded which), taken roughly seven weeks after the first yellow fever vaccination. These TCRs come from a man between 18 and 29 years old who received the YFV17D yellow fever vaccine.

In its sample, this clonotype was seen many times. This chain joins TRBV6-2 or TRBV6-3 and TRBJ2-4; TRBD2 might be the D (5 bases). The ends were cut back, 7 bases at V and 4 bases at J, with 14 bases in the middle. This CDR3 is 14 amino acids long. Germline V lookup: CDR1 MNHEY, CDR2 SVGEGT. This CDR3 reads CASKSGPVKNIQYF. The CDR3 bases are TGTGCCAGCAAAAGCGGACCCGTAAAAAACATTCAGTACTTC.

This clonotype was seen at least ten times. The chain is built from TRBV20-1 and TRBJ2-7, with D hard to call. Germline V gives CDR1 DFQATT, CDR2 SNEGSKA (reference sequence). The CDR3 is made up of 12 amino acids. Trimming took 3 bases from V and 6 from J, leaving 12 bases between them. The chain's CDR3 is CSASWQTGEQYF. The CDR3 DNA reads TGCAGTGCTAGCTGGCAAACCGGCGAGCAGTACTTC.

This clonotype was found many times. J is TRBJ1-5 and V is TRBV4-1; no definite D call. The CDR3 covers 15 residues. Germline V gene sequence: CDR1 MGHRA, CDR2 YSYEKL. Deletions cut 4 bases from V and 1 base from J, with 11 bases between. DNA of the CDR3: TGCGCCAGCAGCCGGCGGTGGGTGAGCAATCAGCCCCAGCATTTT. Its translation is CASSRRWVSNQPQHF.

The sample holds many counts of this clonotype. The V call is TRBV4-3, the J call TRBJ1-6; D gene uncertain. CDR1 and CDR2 from the germline V gene are LGHNA and YSLEER. Trimming shortened V by 2 bases and J by 10 bases, and 12 bases separated the two germline ends. The CDR3 length is 14 residues. The CDR3: CASSQSGPISPLHF. In DNA form, the CDR3 reads TGCGCCAGCAGCCAATCCGGACCGATCTCACCCCTCCACTTT.

This clonotype has ten or more counts. CDR3 bases: TGTGCCAGCTCACCACCGACCGGCCGCTACAATGAGCAGTTCTTC. Translating gives CASSPPTGRYNEQFF. The genes are TRBV18 and TRBJ2-1; no clear D gene. Trimming removed 0 bases at V and 3 bases at J, with 9 bases between. The CDR3 runs to 15 residues. The germline V gene has CDR1 KGHSH and CDR2 LQKENI.

By share, this clonotype ranks as medium-sized (0.01 to 0.1%). V gene TRBV12-3 or TRBV12-4 combines with J gene TRBJ1-3; D not certain. V was pared by 2 bases and J by 0 bases, with 5 bases between. This CDR3 region has 14 residues. Here the CDR3 reads CASSLWSSGNTIYF. Written as DNA, the CDR3 is TGTGCCAGCAGTTTATGGAGCTCTGGAAACACCATATATTTT.

This clonotype was recorded many times. This CDR3 reads CASSLTQGPYNEQFF. The CDR3 DNA reads as TGTGCCAGCAGTTTAACCCAGGGCCCCTACAATGAGCAGTTCTTC. The chain links TRBV12-3 or TRBV12-4 to TRBJ2-1, with D possibly being TRBD1 (5 bases). V dropped 2 bases and J dropped 2 bases, with 10 bases sitting between them. The CDR3 contains 15 residues.

This clonotype was recorded many times. The chain joins TRBV7-2 to TRBJ2-5; 7 bases map to TRBD1. The CDR3 extends over 11 amino acids. The ends lost 5 bases at V and 10 bases at J; junction bases unmatched: 4. Germline CDR1 and CDR2: SGHTA and FQGNSA. CDR3 sequence (DNA): TGTGCCAGCAGCCCAGGGGGAATCCAGTACTTC. Protein sequence: CASSPGGIQYF.

This clonotype was recorded many times. This chain joins TRBV4-2 and TRBJ1-6; 8 positions match TRBD1. The CDR3 runs to 20 residues. Germline V gene data show CDR1 as LGHNA and CDR2 as YNFKEQ. Germline trimming cut 4 bases from V and 0 bases from J; bases unmatched to any gene: 14. In DNA form, the CDR3 reads TGTGCCAGCAGCCCCGCCCGGGACAGGCCCTTGAGCTCCTATAATTCACCCCTCCACTTT. This encodes CASSPARDRPLSSYNSPLHF.

This clonotype appeared many times. CDR3 sequence reads: CASSQMGGPYEQYF. DNA for the CDR3: TGTGCCAGCAGCCAAATGGGCGGCCCCTACGAGCAGTACTTC. The gene calls are TRBV3-1 and TRBJ2-7; D call uncertain. V gave up 2 bases and J gave up 2 bases, with 10 bases separating them. In germline, CDR1 is LGHDT, CDR2 YNNKEL (reference sequence). CDR3 length: 14 amino acids.

This clonotype was seen repeatedly, ten times or more. J is TRBJ2-1 and V is TRBV5-5; D ambiguous. This CDR3 is built from 17 residues. CDR1 and CDR2 from the germline V gene are SGHKS and YYEKEE (reference sequence). V lost 4 bases, J lost 2 bases, and 19 bases lay in between. CDR3 in amino acids: CASSRPTYLPPYNEQFF. The CDR3 nucleotides are TGTGCCAGCAGCCGACCAACCTACTTGCCACCCTACAATGAGCAGTTCTTC. Full variable domain (remainder filled in from reference TRBV5-5 and TRBJ2-1): DAGVTQSPTHLIKTRGQQVTLRCSPISGHKSVSWYQQVLGQGPQFIFQYYEKEERGRGNFPDRFSARQFPNYSSELNVNALLLGDSALYLCASSRPTYLPPYNEQFFGPGTRLTVL.

A word on this clonotype: This sequence may be a read error, since a much larger clone differs from it by one base. The chain uses TRBV12-3 or TRBV12-4 and TRBJ2-3, with D perhaps matching TRBD2 (5 bases). The CDR3 covers 14 residues. With 7 bases removed from V and 2 bases from J, the gap between germline ends came to 13 bases. The CDR3 spells CASTPRRTTDTQYF. The CDR3 DNA follows: TGTGCCAGCACCCCGCGGAGGACCACAGATACGCAGTATTTT.

In this sample, this clonotype turned up many times. The chain recombines TRBV20-1 with TRBJ2-1; D is unclear. V shed 2 bases and J shed 6 bases, with 8 bases lying between them. The CDR3 has 12 amino acids. Germline V gene data show CDR1 as DFQATT and CDR2 as SNEGSKA (reference sequence). The CDR3 region is CSARPLSNEQFF. CDR3 nucleotides: TGCAGTGCTAGACCCCTGAGCAATGAGCAGTTCTTC.

This clonotype occurred a few times. One junction end does not reproduce the germline sequence, and a read error may be involved. The chain combines TRBV20-1 with TRBJ2-3; TRBD2 might be the D (6 bases). CDR1 and CDR2 from the germline V gene are DFQATT and SNEGSKA (reference sequence). This CDR3 has 17 residues. CDR3 sequence (DNA): TGCTGTGCTACAGACCCGGTCGGGCCTAGCGTAGGAGATACGCAGTATTTT. Its protein is CCATDPVGPSVGDTQYF.